This T cell receptor beta chain was profiled in a study of technical replicates of blood from a few donors. Assay used: immunoSEQ multiplex PCR; TCRdb lists only in-frame clones, some missing. The sample has 80,000 to 90,000 clones; approximately 94% are singletons. There are 18 residues in the CDR3. Germline V gene data show CDR1 as MNHEY and CDR2 as SMNVEV (reference sequence). With 6 bases clipped from V and 0 bases from J, the junction kept 7 bases outside the gene matches. The sample comprised T cells isolated from PBMCs. The chain is built from TRBV27 and TRBJ2-2; TRBD2 aligns across 13 bases. The sequence came from a human donor in good health. In nucleotides, the CDR3 is TGTGCCAGCAGAGGACTAGCGGGGGATTATGCGAACACCGGGGAGCTGTTTTTT. Translation: CASRGLAGDYANTGELFF.